The 10 T cell receptor beta chains in this list originate from one sample, sequenced in a study of Graves' ophthalmopathy and Graves' hyperthyroidism. Amplification of TCR beta CDR3 regions used RNA transcripts. Following a first-round RT-PCR that used HTBI primers, a second-round multiplex PCR was carried out. TCRdb called the multiplex PCR reads again in MiXCR, with one record for every CDR3 protein. Found here are a few hundred thousand distinct CDR3 sequences, 20% to 25% of them singletons; the top ten hold roughly 42%. Sequenced input: peripheral blood. The receptors come from a woman aged 45-60 years with Graves' ophthalmopathy.

Of note for this clonotype: Being one base from a much bigger clone, this may be a read error. This rearrangement joins TRBV5-6 to TRBJ1-1, with D hard to call. There are 15 residues in the CDR3. Trimming stripped 4 bases from V and 3 bases from J, with 16 bases between. CDR1 is SGHDT and CDR2 is YYEEEE in the germline V gene. CDR3 nucleotide sequence: TGTGCCAGCAGCCCTAACGCGGGATCGGACACTGAAGCTTTCTTT. As protein: CASSPNAGSDTEAFF.

J is TRBJ1-1 and V is TRBV18, with D possibly TRBD1 on 5 matching bases. V dropped 3 bases and J dropped 5 bases, with 16 bases sitting between them. There are 15 residues in the CDR3. The germline V gene encodes CDR1 KGHSH and CDR2 LQKENI. The CDR3 sequence: CASSPKTGTSTEAFF. DNA of the CDR3: TGTGCCAGCTCACCCAAAACCGGGACGTCGACTGAAGCTTTCTTT.

This clonotype was seen repeatedly, ten times or more. V is TRBV20-1 and J is TRBJ2-7, with a tentative D call TRBD1 (5 bases). Trimming took off 3 bases at V and 5 bases at J, with 14 bases between the two ends. Germline CDR1 DFQATT, CDR2 SNEGSKA (reference sequence). The CDR3 is made up of 13 amino acids. The CDR3 DNA is TGCAGTGCTAGCGGCAGGGTCCTAGACGAGCAGTACTTC. Translated: CSASGRVLDEQYF.

Many counts were recorded for this clonotype. The rearrangement joins TRBV6-1 to TRBJ2-4; D is unresolved. V dropped 5 bases and J dropped 5 bases, with 4 bases sitting between them. This CDR3 spans 11 amino acids. The germline V gene has CDR1 MNHNS and CDR2 SASEGT. The CDR3 loop reads CASSHQNIQYF. DNA of the CDR3: TGTGCCAGCAGTCACCAAAACATTCAGTACTTC.

This clonotype has at least ten counts. The V and J genes are TRBV6-5 and TRBJ2-7; 9 bases are shared with TRBD1. The V gene's germline CDR1 is MNHEY and CDR2 SVGAGI. After removal of 6 bases from V and 3 bases from J, the junction contained 15 bases not matched to a gene. The CDR3 covers 17 residues. This CDR3 reads CASSKKPPGQGFYEQYF. Here the CDR3 DNA reads TGTGCCAGCAGCAAAAAACCTCCGGGACAGGGATTCTACGAGCAGTACTTC.

This clonotype was seen repeatedly, ten times or more. J is TRBJ1-6 and V is TRBV7-2, with D tentatively TRBD1 (5 bases). Deletions cut 5 bases from V and 8 bases from J, with 13 bases between. Germline CDR1 SGHTA, CDR2 FQGNSA. The CDR3 loop spans 14 amino acids. The CDR3 DNA sequence: TGTGCCAGCAGCAATGTGGGACCGGATTCACCCCTCCACTTT. It codes for CASSNVGPDSPLHF.

This clonotype was seen repeatedly, ten times or more. J is TRBJ2-3 and V is TRBV20-1; 9 bases match TRBD1. The V segment lost 1 base and the J segment 2 bases; nucleotides outside the gene matches: 4. CDR3 length: 15 residues. Per germline, CDR1 DFQATT and CDR2 SNEGSKA (reference sequence). CDR3 protein: CSARGWDRVTDTQYF. The CDR3 coding sequence is TGCAGTGCTAGAGGATGGGACAGGGTCACAGATACGCAGTATTTT.

This clonotype showed up just a few times. The chain recombines TRBV19 with TRBJ2-2, with D possibly being TRBD1 (6 bases). The ends were cut back, 6 bases at V and 2 bases at J, with 10 bases in the middle. Germline values: CDR1 LNHDA, CDR2 SQIVND (reference sequence). The CDR3 sequence is 14 residues long. CDR3: CASSHRDNTGELFF. The CDR3 DNA sequence: TGTGCCAGTAGCCACAGGGATAACACCGGGGAGCTGTTTTTT.

In its sample, this clonotype was seen many times. The chain employs TRBV6-8 and TRBJ2-7, with D perhaps TRBD2 (6 bases). The V end was cut by 10 bases, the J end by 7 bases, with 32 bases between. Looked up from germline, CDR1 is MNHGY and CDR2 is SAAAGT. The CDR3 contains 17 residues. The CDR3 bases are TGTGCCAATTGCTCGGAGTTGGAGGGGACCCTTCAGGTAGAGCAGTACTTC. Translation: CANCSELEGTLQVEQYF.

There are a few counts of this clonotype. This chain uses TRBV7-3 with TRBJ2-5; 10 positions agree with TRBD1. The CDR3 totals 16 residues. Germline CDR1 and CDR2: SGHTA and FQGTGA. After removal of 2 bases from V and 5 bases from J, the junction contained 8 bases not matched to a gene. CDR3 sequence (DNA): TGTGCCAGCAGCTTAGTCGGGACAGGGGCCGGGGAGACCCAGTACTTC. Protein sequence: CASSLVGTGAGETQYF.